The clone carrying this T cell receptor beta chain was detected many times. TCRdb independently ran MiXCR on the RACE reads; one entry per CDR3 protein. The data contain 250,000 or so distinct CDR3 sequences, about 7.7% of them seen just once; the ten biggest clones take up about 1.2%. CDR3 length: 16 residues. V lost 5 bases and J 0 bases, leaving 14 bases between the germline ends. Germline V gene data show CDR1 as SGHTA and CDR2 as FQGNSA. This sample is drawn from a study of human T cells and chemical hapten exposure. As for time point: pre-sensitization, week 0. The treatment is: therapeutic diphenylcyclopropenone sensitization with weekly scalp DPC.

The chain has TRBV7-2 and TRBJ1-5; no clear D gene. The sequence came from a young man with alopecia areata. Some clones in this sample may be carry-over from other donors' samples. Specimen: whole blood, collected in connection with sensitization to the hapten diphenylcyclopropenone (DPC). The CDR3 sequence: CASSPLDGYSNQPQHF. The CDR3 DNA follows: TGTGCCAGCAGCCCCTTAGACGGGTATAGCAATCAGCCCCAGCATTTT.